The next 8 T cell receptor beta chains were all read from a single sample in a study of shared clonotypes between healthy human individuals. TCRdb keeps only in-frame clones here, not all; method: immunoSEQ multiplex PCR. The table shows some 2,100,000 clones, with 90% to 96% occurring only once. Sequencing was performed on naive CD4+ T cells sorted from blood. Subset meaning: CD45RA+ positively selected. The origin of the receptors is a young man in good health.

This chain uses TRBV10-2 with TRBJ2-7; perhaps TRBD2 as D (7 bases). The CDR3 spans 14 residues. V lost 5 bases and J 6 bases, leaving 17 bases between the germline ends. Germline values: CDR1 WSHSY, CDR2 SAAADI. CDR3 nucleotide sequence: TGCGCCAGCAGTAGAAGGGGGGGGCCGGGCGAGCAGTACTTC. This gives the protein CASSRRGGPGEQYF.

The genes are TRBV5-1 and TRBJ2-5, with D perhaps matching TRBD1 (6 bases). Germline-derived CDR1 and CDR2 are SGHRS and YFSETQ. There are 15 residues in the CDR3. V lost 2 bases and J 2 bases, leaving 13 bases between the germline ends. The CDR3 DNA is TGCGCCAGCAGCTTACAGGGAGATGGGCAAGAGACCCAGTACTTC. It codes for CASSLQGDGQETQYF.

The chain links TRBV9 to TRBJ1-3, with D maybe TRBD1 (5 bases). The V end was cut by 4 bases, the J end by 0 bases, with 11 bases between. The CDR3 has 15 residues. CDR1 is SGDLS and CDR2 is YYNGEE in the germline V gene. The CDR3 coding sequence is TGTGCCAGCAGCCGAGGGGTAGACTCTGGAAACACCATATATTTT. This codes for CASSRGVDSGNTIYF.

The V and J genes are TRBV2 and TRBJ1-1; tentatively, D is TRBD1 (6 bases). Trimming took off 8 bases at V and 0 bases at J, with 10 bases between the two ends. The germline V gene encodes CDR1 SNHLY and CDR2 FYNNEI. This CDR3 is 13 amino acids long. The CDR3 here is CASCGQMNTEAFF. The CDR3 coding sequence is TGTGCCAGCTGTGGACAGATGAACACTGAAGCTTTCTTT.

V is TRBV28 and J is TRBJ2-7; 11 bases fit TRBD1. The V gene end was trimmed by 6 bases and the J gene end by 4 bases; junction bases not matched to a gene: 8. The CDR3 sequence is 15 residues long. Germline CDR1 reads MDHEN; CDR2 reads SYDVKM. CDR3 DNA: TGTGCCAGCAGCCGGACAGGGGGCGCGCGATACGAGCAGTACTTC. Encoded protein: CASSRTGGARYEQYF.

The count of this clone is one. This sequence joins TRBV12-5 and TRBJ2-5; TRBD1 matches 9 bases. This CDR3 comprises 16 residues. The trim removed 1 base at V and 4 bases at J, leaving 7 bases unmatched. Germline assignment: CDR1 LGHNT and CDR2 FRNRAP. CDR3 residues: CASGLGTTGGGETQYF. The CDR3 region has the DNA TGTGCTAGTGGTTTGGGAACTACAGGGGGCGGAGAGACCCAGTACTTC.

CDR3 bases: TGCGCCAGCGGGGTGATAATTCGGGAGACCCAGTACTTC. This encodes CASGVIIRETQYF. This rearrangement joins TRBV4-1 to TRBJ2-5; D call uncertain. The CDR3 has 13 residues. Germline CDR1 is MGHRA and CDR2 is YSYEKL. V lost 8 bases, J lost 5 bases, and 15 bases lay in between.

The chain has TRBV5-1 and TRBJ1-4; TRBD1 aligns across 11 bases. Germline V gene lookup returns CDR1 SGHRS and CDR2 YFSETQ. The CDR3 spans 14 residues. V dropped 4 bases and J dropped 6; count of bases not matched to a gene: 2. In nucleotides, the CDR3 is TGCGCCAGCAGCCGGGACAGGGGGGATGAAAAACTGTTTTTT. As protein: CASSRDRGDEKLFF.